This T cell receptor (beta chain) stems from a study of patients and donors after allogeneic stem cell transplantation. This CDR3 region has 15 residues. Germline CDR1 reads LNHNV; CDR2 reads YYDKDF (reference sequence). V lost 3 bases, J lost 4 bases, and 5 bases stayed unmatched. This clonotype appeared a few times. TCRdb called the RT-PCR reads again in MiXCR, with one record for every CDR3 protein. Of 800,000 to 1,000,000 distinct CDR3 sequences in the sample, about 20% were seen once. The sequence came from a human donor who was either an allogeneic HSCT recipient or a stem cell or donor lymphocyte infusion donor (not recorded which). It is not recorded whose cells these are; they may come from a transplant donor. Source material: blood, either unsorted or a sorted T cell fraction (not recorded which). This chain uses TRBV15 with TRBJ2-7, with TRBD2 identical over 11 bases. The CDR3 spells CATSRLAGGGYEQYF. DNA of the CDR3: TGTGCCACCAGCAGGTTAGCGGGAGGGGGATACGAGCAGTACTTC.